This T cell receptor (beta chain) is from a study of T cell responses to AZD1222 COVID-19 vaccine. The study, taken as a whole, reports: Most donors were white British and more were female, and clonal diversity was possibly underestimated. Regions 160-218 and 743-854 dominated among vaccine-associated CD4 TCRs spanning spike. Without day 14 samples, only post-peak T cell repertoires were studied. Nearly half of the spike-specific TCRs reportedly recognize variant regions that carry no mutations.

Of note for this clone: Antigen specificity is unknown.

Generated by immunoSEQ multiplex PCR, the TCRdb table keeps only in-frame clones and is missing some. The sample holds approximately 120,000 clones, 85% to 90% seen once. Germline V gene data show CDR1 as SGDLS and CDR2 as YYNGEE. Trimming at V came to 3 bases and at J to 0 bases, leaving 9 bases not matched to a gene. The CDR3 is made up of 18 amino acids. The TCR originated in an adult who received the AZD1222 COVID-19 vaccine. The rearrangement joins TRBV9 to TRBJ1-5, with 10 bases that match TRBD1. Source: peripheral blood, taken 28 days after the second AZD1222 dose. CDR3 residues: CASSDRDRGLYSNQPQHF. The CDR3 coding sequence is TGTGCCAGCAGCGACCGGGACAGGGGATTATATAGCAATCAGCCCCAGCATTTT. The full variable domain, with the rest looked up from reference TRBV9 and TRBJ1-5, is DSGVTQTPKHLITATGQRVTLRCSPRSGDLSVYWYQQSLDQGLQFLIQYYNGEERAKGNILERFSAQQFPDLHSELNLSSLELGDSALYFCASSDRDRGLYSNQPQHFGDGTRLSIL.